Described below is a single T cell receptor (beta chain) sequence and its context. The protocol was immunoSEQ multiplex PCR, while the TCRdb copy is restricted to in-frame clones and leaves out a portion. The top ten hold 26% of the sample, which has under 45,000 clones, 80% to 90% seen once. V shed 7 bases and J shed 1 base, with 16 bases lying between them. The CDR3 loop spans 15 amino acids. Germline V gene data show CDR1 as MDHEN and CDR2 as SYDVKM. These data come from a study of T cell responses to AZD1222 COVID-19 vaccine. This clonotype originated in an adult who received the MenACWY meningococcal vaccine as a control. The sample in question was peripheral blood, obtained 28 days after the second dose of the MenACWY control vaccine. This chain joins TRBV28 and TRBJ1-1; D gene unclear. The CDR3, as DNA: TGTGCCAGCACCCCCGGTTCCCTAGGGAACACTGAAGCTTTCTTT. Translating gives CASTPGSLGNTEAFF.